The 18 T cell receptor beta chains below come from one sample, sequenced in a study of cytomegalovirus exposure and HLA in healthy donors (TCRdb year 2017). The protocol used for the library was the immunoSEQ multiplex PCR assay. For the multiplex PCR, a mixture combining 60 forward primers for TCR Vbeta segments and 13 reverse primers for TCR Jbeta segments was used. The source is immuneACCESS, and TCRdb retained only in-frame sequences with V and J called. Part of the clones is not carried over; for the studies checked, unresolved V genes explain less than half of this, and the remainder is unexplained. This sample lists approximately 190,000 clones; around 85% were detected once. Of the sample, 3% to 4% is held by the ten largest clones. The material sequenced was PBMCs. All receptors derive from a man aged 50 or older in good health and CMV-seronegative.

The genes are TRBV5-6 and TRBJ1-3; D unclear. V was trimmed by 7 bases and J by 1 base, leaving 12 bases between them. Per the germline V gene, CDR1 is SGHDT and CDR2 is YYEEEE. This CDR3 spans 14 amino acids. The CDR3 is CASSDSLSGNTIYF. The CDR3 DNA follows: TGTGCCAGCTCAGATAGCCTATCTGGAAACACCATATATTTT.

The J gene is TRBJ1-6, the V gene TRBV15, with D unclear. Trimming removed 0 bases from V and 3 bases from J, with 6 bases in between. The CDR3 sequence is 15 residues long. Per germline, CDR1 LNHNV and CDR2 YYDKDF (reference sequence). The CDR3 here is CATSRDGVYNSPLHF. The DNA for the CDR3 is TGTGCCACCAGCAGAGACGGGGTCTATAATTCACCCCTCCACTTT.

The chain combines TRBV7-3 with TRBJ2-2; 8 bases map to TRBD1. Trimming took 5 bases from V and 7 from J; bases not matched to a gene: 9. This CDR3 is 15 amino acids long. Germline-derived CDR1 and CDR2 are SGHTA and FQGTGA. The CDR3 coding sequence is TGTGCCAGCAGCCCTCAAACAGGGGGGTTCGGGGAGCTGTTTTTT. Encoded protein: CASSPQTGGFGELFF.

V is TRBV5-6 and J is TRBJ2-6; tentative D call: TRBD1 (5 bases). CDR1 and CDR2 from the germline V gene are SGHDT and YYEEEE. CDR3 size: 17 residues. V lost 4 bases and J 3 bases, leaving 17 bases between the germline ends. The CDR3 DNA sequence: TGTGCCAGCAGCCCTACAGGTCCCATTTTTGGGGCCAACGTCCTGACTTTC. Its protein product is CASSPTGPIFGANVLTF. Combining the CDR3 with reference TRBV5-6 and TRBJ2-6 gives the whole variable domain DAGVTQSPTHLIKTRGQQVTLRCSPKSGHDTVSWYQQALGQGPQFIFQYYEEEERQRGNFPDRFSGHQFPNYSSELNVNALLLGDSALYLCASSPTGPIFGANVLTFGAGSRLTVL.

The gene calls are TRBV6-5 and TRBJ1-2; 10 nucleotides match TRBD1. The ends lost 6 bases at V and 6 bases at J; junction bases unmatched: 7. CDR3 length: 14 residues. Germline V CDR1 and CDR2: MNHEY, SVGAGI. DNA of the CDR3: TGTGCCAGCAGCCAGACAGGGGGCGCGAATGGCTACACCTTC. It translates to CASSQTGGANGYTF.

This clone was recorded a few times. The J gene is TRBJ2-3, the V gene TRBV7-8; 7 nucleotides agree with TRBD2. This CDR3 is built from 16 residues. The V gene end was trimmed by 1 base and the J gene end by 6 bases; junction bases not matched to a gene: 10. CDR1 SGHVS and CDR2 FQNEAQ come from the germline V gene. The CDR3 DNA follows: TGTGCCAGCAGCTTAGGGGCTAGCGGAAGAGGGGATACGCAGTATTTT. It yields the protein CASSLGASGRGDTQYF.

About this clone itself: The same CDR3 arises from other DNA sequences in this sample as well. The V call is TRBV5-1, the J call TRBJ1-5; D is unresolved. Trimming took off 0 bases at V and 3 bases at J, with 4 bases between the two ends. The germline V gene encodes CDR1 SGHRS and CDR2 YFSETQ. The CDR3 is made up of 13 amino acids. CDR3 protein: CASSLAPNQPQHF. The CDR3 nucleotides are TGCGCCAGCAGCTTGGCTCCCAATCAGCCCCAGCATTTT.

The V call is TRBV4-3, the J call TRBJ2-3; TRBD2 is a possible D gene (6 bases). The CDR3 is made up of 14 amino acids. V was pared by 0 bases and J by 4 bases, with 8 bases between. In germline, CDR1 is LGHNA, CDR2 YSLEER. The CDR3 DNA reads TGCGCCAGCAGCCAAGATCCGGGGGCAGATACGCAGTATTTT. This encodes CASSQDPGADTQYF.

This clone occurred once. The chain carries TRBV9 and TRBJ2-5; TRBD1 is a possible D gene (5 bases). In germline, CDR1 is SGDLS, CDR2 YYNGEE. The CDR3 consists of 15 residues. Trimming took off 2 bases at V and 5 bases at J, with 16 bases between the two ends. The CDR3 bases are TGTGCCAGCAGCGTTAAGGGGAACCCACCCGAGACCCAGTACTTC. Translation gives CASSVKGNPPETQYF.

The chain joins TRBV2 to TRBJ2-7; D is possibly TRBD2 (5 bases). CDR1 SNHLY and CDR2 FYNNEI come from the germline V gene. The CDR3 is 11 amino acids. V lost 10 bases and J 5 bases, leaving 12 bases between the germline ends. The CDR3 loop is CATVTRDEQYF. The DNA for the CDR3 is TGTGCCACCGTGACGAGGGACGAGCAGTACTTC.

The chain recombines TRBV19 with TRBJ2-1; D may be TRBD1 (5 bases). CDR3 length: 15 residues. Germline-derived CDR1 and CDR2 are LNHDA and SQIVND (reference sequence). Trimming shortened V by 3 bases and J by 3 bases, and 12 bases separated the two germline ends. The CDR3 reads CASSIATGVYNEQFF. The CDR3 DNA reads TGTGCCAGTAGTATCGCAACAGGTGTCTACAATGAGCAGTTCTTC.

The chain links TRBV18 to TRBJ1-1, with D possibly being TRBD1 (5 bases). The CDR3 contains 14 residues. CDR1 and CDR2 from the germline V gene are KGHSH and LQKENI. V shed 3 bases and J shed 5 bases, with 13 bases lying between them. This chain's CDR3 is CASSPAGIGTEAFF. As DNA, the CDR3 is TGTGCCAGCTCACCGGCAGGGATAGGAACTGAAGCTTTCTTT.

This chain connects TRBV13 to TRBJ1-5, with D perhaps TRBD1 (5 bases). CDR3 length equals 16 residues. Trimming stripped 5 bases from V and 0 bases from J, with 14 bases between. The germline gives CDR1 PRHDT, CDR2 FYEKMQ (reference sequence). CDR3 in DNA: TGTGCCAGCAGCATGGGAGGGGTTAGTAGCAATCAGCCCCAGCATTTT. This sequence encodes CASSMGGVSSNQPQHF.

The chain carries TRBV5-1 and TRBJ1-1; 8 bases are a match to TRBD1. This CDR3 has 20 amino acids. The trim removed 4 bases at V and 0 bases at J, leaving 20 bases unmatched. Germline lookup yields CDR1 SGHRS and CDR2 YFSETQ. The DNA for the CDR3 is TGCGCCAGCAGCCCCGGACAGGGCCGCACTCGCCCCCTCCTGAACACTGAAGCTTTCTTT. This translates into CASSPGQGRTRPLLNTEAFF.

V is TRBV7-2 and J is TRBJ2-1; TRBD1 is a possible D gene (6 bases). The CDR3 sequence is 17 residues long. Trimming took 5 bases from V and 3 from J, leaving 20 bases between them. The germline V gene encodes CDR1 SGHTA and CDR2 FQGNSA. The DNA for the CDR3 is TGTGCCAGCAGCCAATACAGGGCAGGTCGGGGCTACAATGAGCAGTTCTTC. Residues: CASSQYRAGRGYNEQFF.

The rearrangement uses TRBV4-1 and TRBJ1-3; no clear D gene. The CDR3 length is 13 residues. Trimming removed 0 bases from V and 4 bases from J, with 4 bases in between. Germline V CDR1 and CDR2: MGHRA, YSYEKL. The CDR3 coding sequence is TGCGCCAGCAGCCAAGACCGGGGAAACACCATATATTTT. Its protein product is CASSQDRGNTIYF.

The chain employs TRBV19 and TRBJ2-5; possibly TRBD2 for D (6 bases). Germline-derived CDR1 and CDR2 are LNHDA and SQIVND (reference sequence). V lost 5 bases and J 5 bases, leaving 12 bases between the germline ends. The CDR3 contains 13 residues. The CDR3 is CASSWGEWETQYF. The CDR3 DNA reads as TGTGCCAGTAGTTGGGGGGAGTGGGAGACCCAGTACTTC.

This rearrangement joins TRBV7-2 to TRBJ1-2; tentatively, D is TRBD1 (6 bases). CDR3 length equals 14 residues. CDR1 and CDR2 from the germline V gene are SGHTA and FQGNSA. V shed 5 bases and J shed 5 bases, with 15 bases lying between them. The chain's CDR3 is CASSPTGKSYGYTF. CDR3 DNA sequence: TGTGCCAGCAGCCCCACAGGGAAATCGTATGGCTACACCTTC.